This T cell receptor beta chain was profiled in a study of blood T cell repertoires in COVID-19. About the study: Samples representing acute and convalescent COVID-19 were sourced from the United States, Italy and Spain. T cells, B-cell-depleted T cells, or PBMCs supplied cDNA or gDNA.

Trimming left V 4 bases short and J 6 bases short, with 19 bases between. Germline V CDR1 and CDR2: LNHDA, SQIVND (reference sequence). The CDR3 loop spans 16 amino acids. The assay was immunoSEQ multiplex PCR, and TCRdb's table has in-frame clones only and misses some. The sample carries 18,000 or so clones, approximately 89% recorded once. The V gene is TRBV19, the J gene TRBJ2-1, with a possible D match to TRBD2 (6 bases). The TCR sequence derives from a man aged 60 to 69 with active COVID-19. The specimen was peripheral blood. CDR3 residues: CASSTLSGRGGNEQFF. DNA of the CDR3: TGTGCCAGTAGTACCCTCTCGGGAAGGGGAGGCAATGAGCAGTTCTTC.